The 8 T cell receptor beta chains reported below all come from one sample, sequenced in a study of cytomegalovirus exposure and HLA in healthy donors. 60 Vbeta and 13 Jbeta primers were used in PCR. Using immunoSEQ multiplex PCR, the repertoire was profiled, and TCRdb retains in-frame clones only, with some absent. Of approximately 200,000 clones detected, about four fifths appear once; the ten largest clones hold roughly 1.5%. Material for sequencing was PBMCs. The receptors were sampled from a girl aged 5 to 17 in good health and CMV-seropositive.

The CDR3 DNA reads TGTGCCAGCAGGATGATGGGACAGGGGGCGATCGGGGCCAACGTCCTGACTTTC. This translates into CASRMMGQGAIGANVLTF. V usage is TRBV7-8 and J usage is TRBJ2-6; TRBD1 agrees at 12 bases. The V gene's germline CDR1 is SGHVS and CDR2 FQNEAQ. The CDR3 extends over 18 amino acids. Germline trimming cut 6 bases from V and 4 bases from J; bases unmatched to any gene: 10.

In DNA, the CDR3 is TGCGCCAGCAGTGAGTCGGACAGCTTATATGGCTACACCTTC. It is translated as CASSESDSLYGYTF. This rearrangement joins TRBV10-2 to TRBJ1-2, with D possibly matching TRBD1 (6 bases). The CDR3 covers 14 residues. The V end was cut by 0 bases, the J end by 5 bases, with 10 bases between. The germline gives CDR1 WSHSY, CDR2 SAAADI.

This chain joins TRBV4-3 and TRBJ2-3; 7 bases agree with TRBD2. The CDR3 is 18 residues long. CDR1 is LGHNA, CDR2 YSLEER, per germline. After removal of 4 bases from V and 2 bases from J, the junction contained 15 bases not matched to a gene. This CDR3 is CASSPRPSSGALTDTQYF. The CDR3 DNA is TGCGCCAGCAGCCCAAGACCCTCAAGCGGGGCCCTCACAGATACGCAGTATTTT.

J is TRBJ2-2 and V is TRBV7-2; 10 bases align to TRBD2. With V trimmed by 4 bases and J by 5 bases, 4 bases remained unmatched. Germline CDR1 reads SGHTA; CDR2 reads FQGNSA. This CDR3 contains 15 residues. The CDR3 DNA is TGTGCCAGCAGCTACCTAGCGGGGGTGACCGGGGAGCTGTTTTTT. Encoded protein: CASSYLAGVTGELFF.

The chain couples TRBV15 to TRBJ2-7, with a tentative D call TRBD1 (5 bases). Per the germline V gene, CDR1 is LNHNV and CDR2 is YYDKDF (reference sequence). The V end lost 4 bases, the J end lost 3 bases, and 16 bases lay between the germline ends. CDR3 length equals 15 residues. The CDR3 DNA reads TGTGCCACCAGCAACGACAGAGACCTTGACTACGAGCAGTACTTC. It translates to CATSNDRDLDYEQYF.

This clone was seen a single time. The rearrangement uses TRBV29-1 and TRBJ1-2, with D possibly matching TRBD1 (5 bases). CDR1 SQVTM and CDR2 ANQGSEA come from the germline V gene. The CDR3 covers 11 residues. Trimming took off 7 bases at V and 3 bases at J, with 9 bases between the two ends. This CDR3 is CSATGDYGYTF. Here the CDR3 DNA reads TGCAGCGCCACAGGAGACTATGGCTACACCTTC. Combining the CDR3 with reference TRBV29-1 and TRBJ1-2 gives the whole variable domain SAVISQKPSRDICQRGTSLTIQCQVDSQVTMMFWYRQQPGQSLTLIATANQGSEATYESGFVIDKFPISRPNLTFSTLTVSNMSPEDSSIYLCSATGDYGYTFGSGTRLTVV.

The gene calls are TRBV4-3 and TRBJ2-5; perhaps TRBD1 as D (5 bases). CDR1 is LGHNA, CDR2 YSLEER, per germline. Trimming shortened V by 0 bases and J by 6 bases, and 8 bases separated the two germline ends. The CDR3 loop spans 13 amino acids. The CDR3 protein is CASSQDQGQTQYF. Written as DNA, the CDR3 is TGCGCCAGCAGCCAAGACCAGGGTCAGACCCAGTACTTC.

V usage is TRBV19 and J usage is TRBJ2-7; 11 bases map to TRBD2. With V trimmed by 4 bases and J by 4 bases, 3 bases remained unmatched. CDR1 and CDR2 from the germline V gene are LNHDA and SQIVND (reference sequence). The CDR3 length is 14 residues. The CDR3 DNA follows: TGTGCCAGTAGTACTAGCGGGGGGCCGTACGAGCAGTACTTC. It yields the protein CASSTSGGPYEQYF.